Shown below are 3 T cell receptor beta chains from a single sample sequenced in a study of vaccination and CD4 T cells after COVID-19. The Oncomine TCR Beta short-read assay was applied to DNA of cultured CD4+ T cells. TCRdb reprocessed the PCR reads with MiXCR, giving one entry per CDR3 protein. The table shows roughly 10,000 distinct CDR3 sequences, with roughly half occurring only once. Treatment: roughly nine-day PBMC culture with coronavirus spike peptide pools or control peptides (ViraFEST assay). Their recognized antigens are unknown. What was sequenced was CD4+ T cells from blood, cultured in vitro. The receptors were sampled from a human donor who had recovered from COVID-19.

This clonotype is a singleton in its sample. The chain uses TRBV4-1 and TRBJ2-6; D is possibly TRBD2 (5 bases). This CDR3 spans 18 amino acids. Germline-derived CDR1 and CDR2 are MGHRA and YSYEKL. Deletions cut 0 bases from V and 0 bases from J, with 12 bases between. The CDR3 bases are TGCGCCAGCAGCCAAGACGGGGTAGGGTTCTCTGGGGCCAACGTCCTGACTTTC. Its translation is CASSQDGVGFSGANVLTF.

DNA of the CDR3: TGTGCCAGCAGCTTTGGGGTGGCCACTGAAGCTTTCTTT. This translates into CASSFGVATEAFF. The chain recombines TRBV5-4 with TRBJ1-1, with unresolved D. CDR1 and CDR2 from the germline V gene are SGHNT and YYREEE (reference sequence). The CDR3 is 13 amino acids. V shed 2 bases and J shed 4 bases, with 9 bases lying between them.

J is TRBJ1-2 and V is TRBV7-2, with 7 nucleotides matching TRBD1. J was trimmed by 8 bases and V by 0 bases; bases with no gene match: 12. Germline V gene data show CDR1 as SGHTA and CDR2 as FQGNSA. The CDR3 consists of 16 residues. The CDR3 DNA sequence: TGTGCCAGCAGCTTAGCGCAATCATATAACAGGGGCGGCTACACCTTC. It yields the protein CASSLAQSYNRGGYTF.